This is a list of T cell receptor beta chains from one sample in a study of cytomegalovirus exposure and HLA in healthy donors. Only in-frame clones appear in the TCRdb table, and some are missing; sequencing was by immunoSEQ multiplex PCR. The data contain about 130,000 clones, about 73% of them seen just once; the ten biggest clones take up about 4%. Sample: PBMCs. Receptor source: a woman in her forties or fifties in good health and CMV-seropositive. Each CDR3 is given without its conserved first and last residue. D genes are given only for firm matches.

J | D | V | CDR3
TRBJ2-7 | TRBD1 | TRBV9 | ASSAGTVYEQY
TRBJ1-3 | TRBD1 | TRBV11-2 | ASSPRQGGVRNTIY
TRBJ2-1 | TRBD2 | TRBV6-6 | ASNGGGALHEQF
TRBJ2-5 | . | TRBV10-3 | AISESNRGTQY
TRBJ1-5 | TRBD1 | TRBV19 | ASHPYQGDPSPQH
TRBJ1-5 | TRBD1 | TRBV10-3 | AISEFGAGQGNQPQH
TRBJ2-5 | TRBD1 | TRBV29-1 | SVEGTGGNQETQY
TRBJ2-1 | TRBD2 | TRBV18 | ASSPFTSGANEQF
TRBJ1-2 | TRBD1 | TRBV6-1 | ASTYLQGATGGYT
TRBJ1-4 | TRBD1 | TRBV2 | ASSRQGQVAEKLF
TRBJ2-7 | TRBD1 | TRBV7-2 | ASSSGQVFYEQY
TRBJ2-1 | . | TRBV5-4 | ASSFGTDNEQF
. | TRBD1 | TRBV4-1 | ASSPGGATGVYEQY
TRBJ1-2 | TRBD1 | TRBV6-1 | ASSEYLGLQDRVYGYT
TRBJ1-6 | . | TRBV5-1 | ASSLEVGAWNSPLH
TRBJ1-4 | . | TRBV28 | ASKQGFGEKLF
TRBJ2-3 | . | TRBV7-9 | ASSPRGTVGSDTQY
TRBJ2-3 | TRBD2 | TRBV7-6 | ASSLGLAGTDTQY
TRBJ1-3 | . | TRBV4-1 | ASSPSENSGNTIY
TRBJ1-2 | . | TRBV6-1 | ASSYVGDGYT
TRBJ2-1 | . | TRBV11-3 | ASSDRYNEQF
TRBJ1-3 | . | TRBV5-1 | ASSPQLNSGNTIY
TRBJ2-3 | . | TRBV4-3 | ASSQVVTDTQY
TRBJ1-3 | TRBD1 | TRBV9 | ASSPGTAGNTIY
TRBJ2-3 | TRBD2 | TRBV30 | AWISKEGAGGFYTQY
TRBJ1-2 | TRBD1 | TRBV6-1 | ASTTGGPYGYT
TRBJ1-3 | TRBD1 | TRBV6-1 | ASRPGQATNTIY
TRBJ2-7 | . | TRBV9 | ASSVGQGNYEQY
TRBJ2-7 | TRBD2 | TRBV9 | ASSVEAGGHHEQY
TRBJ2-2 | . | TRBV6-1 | ASSDRVNTGELF
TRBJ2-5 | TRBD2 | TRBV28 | ASGRGGAAETQY
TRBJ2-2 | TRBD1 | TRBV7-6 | ASSLMSRGQGELF
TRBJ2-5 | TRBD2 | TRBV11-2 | ASSKGQGGAETQY
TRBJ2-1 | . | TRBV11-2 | ASSLGGTRYNEQF